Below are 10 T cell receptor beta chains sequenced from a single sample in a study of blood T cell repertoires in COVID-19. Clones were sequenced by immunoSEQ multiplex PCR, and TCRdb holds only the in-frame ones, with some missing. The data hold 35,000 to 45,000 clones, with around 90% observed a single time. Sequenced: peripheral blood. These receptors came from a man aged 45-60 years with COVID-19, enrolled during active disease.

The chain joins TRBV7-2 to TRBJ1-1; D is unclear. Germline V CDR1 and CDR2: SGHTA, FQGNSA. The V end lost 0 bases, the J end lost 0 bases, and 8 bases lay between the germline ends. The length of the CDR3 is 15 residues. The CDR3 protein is CASSLAQVLNTEAFF. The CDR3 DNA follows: TGTGCCAGCAGCTTAGCGCAGGTTCTGAACACTGAAGCTTTCTTT.

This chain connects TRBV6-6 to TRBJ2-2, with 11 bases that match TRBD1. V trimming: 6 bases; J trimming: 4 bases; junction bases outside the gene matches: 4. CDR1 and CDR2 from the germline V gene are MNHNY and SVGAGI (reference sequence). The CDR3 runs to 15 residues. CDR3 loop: CASRTDRGRTGELFF. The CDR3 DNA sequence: TGTGCCAGCAGAACGGACAGGGGGCGCACCGGGGAGCTGTTTTTT.

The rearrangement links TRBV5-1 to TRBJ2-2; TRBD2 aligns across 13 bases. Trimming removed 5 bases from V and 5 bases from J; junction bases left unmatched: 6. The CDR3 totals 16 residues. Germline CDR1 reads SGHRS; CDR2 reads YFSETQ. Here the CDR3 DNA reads TGCGCCAGCAGTTTGAGGACTAGCGGGAGAACCGGGGAGCTGTTTTTT. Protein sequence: CASSLRTSGRTGELFF. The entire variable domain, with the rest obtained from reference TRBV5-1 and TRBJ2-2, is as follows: KAGVTQTPRYLIKTRGQQVTLSCSPISGHRSVSWYQQTPGQGLQFLFEYFSETQRNKGNFPGRFSGRQFSNSRSEMNVSTLELGDSALYLCASSLRTSGRTGELFFGEGSRLTVL.

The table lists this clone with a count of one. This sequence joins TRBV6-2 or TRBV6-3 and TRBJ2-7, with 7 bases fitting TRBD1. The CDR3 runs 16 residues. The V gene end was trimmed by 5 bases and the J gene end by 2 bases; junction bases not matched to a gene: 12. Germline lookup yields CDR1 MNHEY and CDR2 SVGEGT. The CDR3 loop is CASSDARQGGAYEQYF. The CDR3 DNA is TGTGCCAGCAGTGACGCTCGACAGGGTGGGGCCTACGAGCAGTACTTC.

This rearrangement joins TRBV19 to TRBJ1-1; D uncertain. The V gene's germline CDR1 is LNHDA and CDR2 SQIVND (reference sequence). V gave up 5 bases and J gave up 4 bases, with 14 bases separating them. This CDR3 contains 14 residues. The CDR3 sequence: CASSPTGGGTEAFF. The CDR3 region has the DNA TGTGCCAGTAGTCCGACGGGTGGTGGCACTGAAGCTTTCTTT.

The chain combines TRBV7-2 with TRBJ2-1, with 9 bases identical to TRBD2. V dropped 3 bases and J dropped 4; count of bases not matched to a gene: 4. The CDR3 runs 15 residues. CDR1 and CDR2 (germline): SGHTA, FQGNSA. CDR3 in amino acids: CASSLTSGLYNEQFF. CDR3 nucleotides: TGTGCCAGCAGCTTGACTAGCGGCCTTTACAATGAGCAGTTCTTC.

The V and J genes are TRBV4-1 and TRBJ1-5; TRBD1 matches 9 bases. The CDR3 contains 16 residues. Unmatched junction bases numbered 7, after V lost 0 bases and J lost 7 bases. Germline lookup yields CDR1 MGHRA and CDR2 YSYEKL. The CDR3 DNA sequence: TGCGCCAGCAGCCAAGATGGGGGACAGGGTGGGCAGCCCCAGCATTTT. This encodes CASSQDGGQGGQPQHF.

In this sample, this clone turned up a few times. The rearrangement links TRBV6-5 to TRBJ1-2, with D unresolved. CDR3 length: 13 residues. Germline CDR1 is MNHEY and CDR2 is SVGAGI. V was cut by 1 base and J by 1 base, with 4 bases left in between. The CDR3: CASSYYSNYGYTF. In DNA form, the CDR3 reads TGTGCCAGCAGTTACTACAGTAACTATGGCTACACCTTC.

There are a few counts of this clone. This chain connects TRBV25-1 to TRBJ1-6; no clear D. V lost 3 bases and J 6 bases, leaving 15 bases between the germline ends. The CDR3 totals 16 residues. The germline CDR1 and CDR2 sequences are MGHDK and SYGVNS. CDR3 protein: CASSERSPAANSPLHF. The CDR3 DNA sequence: TGTGCCAGCAGTGAGAGGTCCCCCGCGGCTAATTCACCCCTCCACTTT. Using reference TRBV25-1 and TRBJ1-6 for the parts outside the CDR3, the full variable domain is EADIYQTPRYLVIGTGKKITLECSQTMGHDKMYWYQQDPGMELHLIHYSYGVNSTEKGDLSSESTVSRIRTEHFPLTLESARPSHTSQYLCASSERSPAANSPLHFGNGTRLTVT.

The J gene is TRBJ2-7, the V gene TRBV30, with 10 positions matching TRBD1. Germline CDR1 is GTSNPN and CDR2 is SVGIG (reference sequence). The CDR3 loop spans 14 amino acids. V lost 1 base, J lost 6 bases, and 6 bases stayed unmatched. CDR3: CAWSGGTGESEQYF. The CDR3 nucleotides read TGTGCCTGGAGTGGGGGGACAGGGGAGTCCGAGCAGTACTTC.